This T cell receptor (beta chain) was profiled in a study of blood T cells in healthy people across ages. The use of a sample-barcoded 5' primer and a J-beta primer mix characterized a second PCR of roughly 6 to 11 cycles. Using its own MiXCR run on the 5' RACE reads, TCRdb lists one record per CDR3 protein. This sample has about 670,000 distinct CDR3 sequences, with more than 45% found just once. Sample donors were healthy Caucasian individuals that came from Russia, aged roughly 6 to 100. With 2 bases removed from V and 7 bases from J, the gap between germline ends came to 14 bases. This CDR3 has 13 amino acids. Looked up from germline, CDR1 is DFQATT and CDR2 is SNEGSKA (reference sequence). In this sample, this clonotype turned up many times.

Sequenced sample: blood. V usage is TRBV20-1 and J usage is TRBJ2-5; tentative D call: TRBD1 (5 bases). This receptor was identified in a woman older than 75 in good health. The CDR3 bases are TGCAGTGCTAGAATGGCCCTCACAGGGACCCAGTACTTC. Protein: CSARMALTGTQYF.